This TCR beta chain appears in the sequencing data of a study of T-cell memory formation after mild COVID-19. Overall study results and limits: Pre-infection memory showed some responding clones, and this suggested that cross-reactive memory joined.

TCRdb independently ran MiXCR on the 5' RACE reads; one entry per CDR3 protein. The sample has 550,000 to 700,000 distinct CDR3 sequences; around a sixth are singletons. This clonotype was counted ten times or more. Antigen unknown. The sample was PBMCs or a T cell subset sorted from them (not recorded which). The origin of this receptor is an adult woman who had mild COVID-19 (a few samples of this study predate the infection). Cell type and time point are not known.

CDR3: CASSFSTSSYEQYF. In nucleotides, the CDR3 is TGTGCCAGCAGCTTCTCGACAAGCTCCTACGAGCAGTACTTC. The chain employs TRBV7-9 and TRBJ2-7; D uncertain. Trimming left V 3 bases short and J 0 bases short, with 9 bases between. The CDR3 sequence is 14 residues long. Germline values: CDR1 SEHNR, CDR2 FQNEAQ (reference sequence).